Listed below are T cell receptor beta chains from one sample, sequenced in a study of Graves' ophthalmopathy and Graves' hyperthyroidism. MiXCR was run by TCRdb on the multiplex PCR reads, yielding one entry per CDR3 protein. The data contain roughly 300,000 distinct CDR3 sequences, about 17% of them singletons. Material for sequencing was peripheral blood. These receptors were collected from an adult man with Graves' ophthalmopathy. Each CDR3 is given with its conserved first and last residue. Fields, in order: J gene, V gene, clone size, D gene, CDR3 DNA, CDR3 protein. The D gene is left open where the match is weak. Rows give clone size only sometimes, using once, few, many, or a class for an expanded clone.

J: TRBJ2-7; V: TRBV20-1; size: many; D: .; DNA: TGCAGTGCTAGTACGGGACCTCATCACGAGCAGTACTTC; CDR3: CSASTGPHHEQYF
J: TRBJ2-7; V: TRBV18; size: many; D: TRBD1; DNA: TGTGCCAGCTCGCCGCCGGGACAGGGAGGATACGAGCAGTACTTC; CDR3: CASSPPGQGGYEQYF
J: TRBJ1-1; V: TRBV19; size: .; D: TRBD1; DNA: TGTGCCAGTAGTATTTCGGACAGGGAGATGGCTTTCTTT; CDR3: CASSISDREMAFF
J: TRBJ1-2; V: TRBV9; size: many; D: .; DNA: TGTGCCAGCAGCGTAGCCCGGGGGGCGCCGGGCTACACCTTC; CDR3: CASSVARGAPGYTF
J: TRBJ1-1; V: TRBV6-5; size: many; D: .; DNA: TGTGCCAGCAGTTACGGGAAGAACACTGAAGCTTTCTTT; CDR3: CASSYGKNTEAFF
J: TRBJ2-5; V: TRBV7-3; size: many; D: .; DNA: TGTGCCAGCAGCCCAGGGACTCAGAGGACCCAGTACTTC; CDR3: CASSPGTQRTQYF
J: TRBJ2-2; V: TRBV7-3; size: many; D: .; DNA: TGTGCCAGCACGTCCCCGACAGGGAACACCGGGGAGCTGTTTTTT; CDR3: CASTSPTGNTGELFF
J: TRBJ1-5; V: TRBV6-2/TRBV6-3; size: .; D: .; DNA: TGTGCCAGCAGAAGGACACCTAATCAGCCCCAGCATTTT; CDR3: CASRRTPNQPQHF
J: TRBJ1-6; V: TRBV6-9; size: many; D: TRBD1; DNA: TGTGCCAGCAGTATTTGGGACAGGGGGCGCTTCGGCCGCCGTCCTAGCTCCTATAATTCACCCCTCCACTTT; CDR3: CASSIWDRGRFGRRPSSYNSPLHF
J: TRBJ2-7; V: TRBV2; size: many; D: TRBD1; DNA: TGTGCCAGCAGTGAGTCCCCCGGGACAGGGCGTAACCCTAACCCCCACGAGCAGTACTTC; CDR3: CASSESPGTGRNPNPHEQYF
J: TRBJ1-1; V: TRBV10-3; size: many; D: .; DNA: TGTGCCATCAGTGAGTCAACAAATATGAACACTGAAGCTTTCTTT; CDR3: CAISESTNMNTEAFF
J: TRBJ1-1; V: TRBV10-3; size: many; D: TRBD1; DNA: TGTGCCATCAGTGAGCGACGGACAGGCGAAGGGGGCACTGAAGCTTTCTTT; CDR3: CAISERRTGEGGTEAFF
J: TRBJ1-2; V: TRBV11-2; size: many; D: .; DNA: TGTGCCAGCAGCTTGGCGATAAACTATGGCTACACCTTC; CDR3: CASSLAINYGYTF
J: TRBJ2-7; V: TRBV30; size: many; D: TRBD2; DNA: TGTGCCTGGAGGTTAACCGGGGGGACCTACGAGCAGTACTTC; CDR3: CAWRLTGGTYEQYF